A single sample is the source of the 22 T cell receptor beta chains below, sequenced in a study of blood T cell repertoires in COVID-19. Sequenced by immunoSEQ multiplex PCR; TCRdb stores in-frame clones only, minus some. The sample has around 100,000 clones, about 80% seen once. Input material: peripheral blood. These receptors all come from a man in his sixties with acute or convalescent COVID-19.

This clone was counted a few times. The chain joins TRBV19 to TRBJ1-1; D unresolved. Trimming stripped 5 bases from V and 5 bases from J, with 12 bases between. The CDR3 spans 13 residues. CDR1 and CDR2 from the germline V gene are LNHDA and SQIVND (reference sequence). CDR3 amino acids: CASSSKTGTEAFF. The CDR3 bases are TGTGCCAGTAGTTCCAAGACGGGGACTGAAGCTTTCTTT.

CDR3 protein: CASSLKGAYSYEQYF. CDR3 sequence (DNA): TGTGCCAGCAGCTTAAAGGGGGCCTACTCCTACGAGCAGTACTTC. This chain uses TRBV11-2 with TRBJ2-7; TRBD1 matches 7 bases. The trim removed 2 bases at V and 0 bases at J, leaving 4 bases unmatched. The CDR3 is 15 amino acids. Germline V lookup: CDR1 SGHAT, CDR2 FQNNGV.

This rearrangement joins TRBV13 to TRBJ1-4; 10 nucleotides align to TRBD1. Germline-derived CDR1 and CDR2 are PRHDT and FYEKMQ (reference sequence). Trimming at V came to 5 bases and at J to 8 bases, leaving 11 bases not matched to a gene. This CDR3 spans 16 amino acids. Here the CDR3 DNA reads TGTGCCAGCAGCCAGGGACAGGGGTTTTTTAGAGAAAAACTGTTTTTT. Translation gives CASSQGQGFFREKLFF.

Here the CDR3 DNA reads TGTGCCTGGAGTGTAAGGTTACGGGGTAACACTGAAGCTTTCTTT. This translates into CAWSVRLRGNTEAFF. The rearrangement links TRBV30 to TRBJ1-1; the D is unclear. From germline, CDR1 is GTSNPN and CDR2 SVGIG (reference sequence). V dropped 0 bases and J dropped 2 bases, with 13 bases sitting between them. The CDR3 length is 15 residues.

In this sample, this clone turned up a few times. This chain links TRBV6-6 with TRBJ2-7; 7 nucleotides line up with TRBD2. V lost 0 bases and J lost 2; bases outside the gene matches: 4. The CDR3 spans 15 residues. Germline V lookup: CDR1 MNHNY, CDR2 SVGAGI (reference sequence). The chain's CDR3 is CASSYSSGDPYEQYF. The CDR3 DNA reads TGTGCCAGCAGTTACTCGAGCGGGGACCCCTACGAGCAGTACTTC.

V usage is TRBV5-6 and J usage is TRBJ2-1; no clear D. Trimming took off 0 bases at V and 7 bases at J, with 8 bases between the two ends. The CDR3 has 13 amino acids. Per the germline V gene, CDR1 is SGHDT and CDR2 is YYEEEE. The CDR3 here is CASSLGVRNEQFF. CDR3 sequence (DNA): TGTGCCAGCAGCTTGGGCGTGAGAAATGAGCAGTTCTTC.

This chain uses TRBV6-2 or TRBV6-3 with TRBJ1-6, with no clear D. The length of the CDR3 is 12 residues. The V and J ends lost 2 bases and 8 bases respectively, with 4 bases between them. From germline, CDR1 is MNHEY and CDR2 SVGEGT. The CDR3 here is CASSYGDSPLHF. The CDR3 DNA is TGTGCCAGCAGTTACGGAGATTCACCCCTCCACTTT.

The V gene is TRBV6-2 or TRBV6-3, the J gene TRBJ2-1, with D uncertain. The germline V gene encodes CDR1 MNHEY and CDR2 SVGEGT. This CDR3 contains 16 residues. Trimming took off 6 bases at V and 2 bases at J, with 17 bases between the two ends. CDR3 region: CASSSVGQATYNEQFF. The CDR3 DNA is TGTGCCAGCAGCTCCGTTGGGCAGGCGACCTACAATGAGCAGTTCTTC.

The rearrangement links TRBV7-2 to TRBJ2-7; a weak D match, TRBD2 (5 bases). This CDR3 comprises 14 residues. Germline loops: CDR1 SGHTA, CDR2 FQGNSA. Trimming cost V 5 bases and J 1 base, with 12 bases left between them. The CDR3 DNA reads TGTGCCAGCAGCACCTCGACGGGATCCTACGAGCAGTACTTC. Its translation: CASSTSTGSYEQYF.

The chain combines TRBV6-5 with TRBJ1-1; 7 bases align to TRBD1. The CDR3 extends over 16 amino acids. J was trimmed by 0 bases and V by 2 bases; bases with no gene match: 6. Germline V gives CDR1 MNHEY, CDR2 SVGAGI. The CDR3 spells CASSYRGTAMNTEAFF. CDR3 sequence (DNA): TGTGCCAGCAGTTACCGTGGGACAGCCATGAACACTGAAGCTTTCTTT.

This clone has just one count. The CDR3 coding sequence is TGTGCCAGCAGTTTAGCGCGATGGGAGCAGTTCTTC. Translating it yields CASSLARWEQFF. This rearrangement joins TRBV12-3 or TRBV12-4 to TRBJ2-1; no firm D call. The V end lost 0 bases, the J end lost 10 bases, and 7 bases lay between the germline ends. This CDR3 spans 12 amino acids.

The table lists this clone with a few counts. The V and J genes are TRBV7-3 and TRBJ2-3, with TRBD1 matching 10 bases. This CDR3 has 14 residues. The junction had 5 bases not matched to a gene; V was cut back by 7 bases and J by 4 bases. Germline assignment: CDR1 SGHTA and CDR2 FQGTGA. CDR3 sequence (DNA): TGTGCCAGCAACCGGGACAGGGGAGCAGATACGCAGTATTTT. Translation gives CASNRDRGADTQYF. The full variable domain, completed using reference TRBV7-3 and TRBJ2-3, is GAGVSQTPSNKVTEKGKYVELRCDPISGHTALYWYRQSLGQGPEFLIYFQGTGAADDSGLPNDRFFAVRPEGSVSTLKIQRTERGDSAVYLCASNRDRGADTQYFGPGTRLTVL.

The genes are TRBV11-2 and TRBJ1-4; D is unclear. Trimming removed 1 base at V and 3 bases at J, with 9 bases between. From germline, CDR1 is SGHAT and CDR2 FQNNGV. The CDR3 is 15 residues long. For the CDR3, the DNA is TGTGCCAGCAGCTTAGTCGGGTCGGCTAATGAAAAACTGTTTTTT. Amino acid sequence: CASSLVGSANEKLFF.

In this sample, this clone turned up once. This chain uses TRBV10-3 with TRBJ1-1; D is undetermined. The germline gives CDR1 ENHRY, CDR2 SYGVKD. The CDR3 runs to 12 residues. Deletions cut 7 bases from V and 2 bases from J, with 8 bases between. The CDR3 DNA reads as TGTGCCATCACCGACTTAAACACTGAAGCTTTCTTT. Its translation: CAITDLNTEAFF.

The chain combines TRBV7-3 with TRBJ1-3; 9 nucleotides line up with TRBD1. Losses at the gene ends were 0 bases for V and 2 bases for J; bases not matched to a gene: 2. CDR1 and CDR2 from the germline V gene are SGHTA and FQGTGA. This CDR3 spans 16 amino acids. The DNA of the CDR3 is TGTGCCAGCAGCTTAACGGGGACAGGGACTGGAAACACCATATATTTT. Translating it yields CASSLTGTGTGNTIYF.

This chain uses TRBV9 with TRBJ2-5; tentatively, D is TRBD2 (5 bases). This CDR3 has 15 residues. Germline V gives CDR1 SGDLS, CDR2 YYNGEE. V was clipped by 4 bases and J by 1 base, with 14 bases between them. CDR3: CASSIEGRSQETQYF. The CDR3, as DNA: TGTGCCAGCAGCATCGAGGGCAGGTCCCAAGAGACCCAGTACTTC.

The J gene is TRBJ1-1, the V gene TRBV19; possible D gene TRBD1, 6 bases. Germline V gene sequence: CDR1 LNHDA, CDR2 SQIVND (reference sequence). The CDR3 extends over 13 amino acids. V lost 6 bases, J lost 1 base, and 9 bases lay in between. The CDR3 DNA reads TGTGCCAGTAGAAAACAGGGGAACACTGAAGCTTTCTTT. Protein sequence: CASRKQGNTEAFF.

The chain is built from TRBV12-3 or TRBV12-4 and TRBJ1-4; possibly TRBD1 for D (5 bases). The V gene lost 8 bases and the J gene lost 11 bases, with 12 bases spanning the gap. CDR3 length: 11 amino acids. This chain's CDR3 is CASRWGGKLFF. The DNA of the CDR3 is TGTGCCAGCCGTTGGGGGGGGAAACTGTTTTTT.

The sample holds a few counts of this clone. The V gene is TRBV3-1 (or the pseudogene TRBV3-2), the J gene TRBJ1-5; D is unclear. Trimming pared 4 bases from V and 8 bases from J, leaving 18 bases between. Germline CDR1 and CDR2: LGHDT and YNNKEL (reference sequence). CDR3 size: 15 residues. The DNA of the CDR3 is TGTGCCAGCAGCCTAAGCGGCACGCAGGAGGAGCCCCAGCATTTT. It codes for CASSLSGTQEEPQHF.

The V gene is TRBV14, the J gene TRBJ1-3; D is undetermined. With 4 bases removed from V and 4 bases from J, the gap between germline ends came to 14 bases. Germline V gene lookup returns CDR1 SGHDN and CDR2 FVKESK. This CDR3 comprises 15 residues. The CDR3 DNA reads TGTGCCAGCAGCCGCCCGTCAATCCTAGGAAACACCATATATTTT. This encodes CASSRPSILGNTIYF.

The rearrangement links TRBV20-1 to TRBJ2-7, with D hard to call. Trimming pared 3 bases from V and 1 base from J, leaving 7 bases between. Germline V gene data show CDR1 as DFQATT and CDR2 as SNEGSKA (reference sequence). The CDR3 is 12 amino acids. CDR3 DNA: TGCAGTGCTAGTGCAGAATCCTACGAGCAGTACTTC. It encodes CSASAESYEQYF.

The V and J genes are TRBV24-1 and TRBJ2-5, with a possible D match to TRBD2 (5 bases). The V end was cut by 2 bases, the J end by 3 bases, with 9 bases between. CDR3 length: 14 amino acids. CDR1 KGHDR and CDR2 SFDVKD come from the germline V gene. In nucleotides, the CDR3 is TGTGCCACCAGTGATTGGGGAGTTGAAGAGACCCAGTACTTC. Protein: CATSDWGVEETQYF.